This TCR beta chain originates from a study of blood T cell repertoires in COVID-19 (dated by TCRdb to the early 2020s). For context, the study as a whole: For ImmuneRACE Cohort 3, a participant was defined as recovered based on two consecutive negative NP/OP PCR tests, clearance by a healthcare professional, or resolution of symptoms. Collaborator samples came from the United States, Italy and Spain and covered acute and convalescent phases of COVID-19. The material from the prospective study consisted of cDNA or gDNA derived from T cells, B-cell-depleted T cells, or PBMCs. The dataset comprised deeply sampled blood TCRbeta repertoires from subjects exposed to, actively infected with, or recovered from COVID-19. The repertoires were released in a freely available public database intended as a resource for research on the immune response to SARS-CoV-2. Samples were obtained from the ongoing ImmuneRACE study (first 160 participants) and from approximately 1,200 subjects provided by 6 global collaborators. A de-identified subject ID, COVID-19 status, age in years and sex were almost always included in the sample metadata. HLA class I and class II types, where available, came from metadata supplied by the sample provider rather than from assay-based typing.

Counted from cysteine to phenylalanine, this CDR3 has 17 amino acids. The DNA shown is the 51-base CDR3, in frame from base 1. CDR1 and CDR2 were assigned from the germline V gene as KGHDR and SFDVKD. The trim is 0 bases for V and 6 bases for J, with a gap of 19 bases between the germline ends. TCRbeta CDR3 regions were amplified from genomic DNA using the immunoSEQ Assay, a bias-controlled multiplex PCR. In the authors' own workflow: The number of nucleated cells in each sample was estimated from the amplification of reference gene primers within the assay. Sequence reads were collapsed and filtered to measure the absolute abundance of every unique TCRbeta CDR3 rearrangement. For each sample, productive Simpson clonality was calculated by taking the square root of Simpson's diversity index across productive rearrangements. TCRdb obtained this table from immuneACCESS and retained in-frame rearrangements with V and J assigned. These tables miss some clones; where compared with another copy, unresolved V genes account for less than half of the shortfall, and the remainder is unexplained. The V and J calls and clone size were taken over from that table, and D and trimming were inferred from the DNA. For this sample the table gives 200,000 to 250,000 clones, of which over 75% were detected only once. The ten biggest clones cover roughly 7.2% of the sample.

Participants in the prospective study were aged roughly 18 to 89 years, lived in more than 20 United States geographic areas, and enrolled through a virtual design. To assign participants to cohorts, the prospective study relied on clinical history that participants themselves reported in a screening survey and a study questionnaire. Mobile phlebotomists in the prospective study collected whole blood, serum and a nasopharyngeal or oropharyngeal swab from every participant. Additional blood draws and questionnaires over an approximately two-month period could optionally be provided by prospective study participants. Before DNA extraction, prospective study blood samples were shipped either frozen or at room temperature. Overall study results and their limits: The amount of clinical and demographic metadata varied by source and participant and was provided uncurated.

About this clone itself: Its target antigen remains unknown. It has no much larger one-base neighbor in the sample; base qualities were not kept.

The TCR comes from a man aged 30 to 45 in a cohort exposed to, infected with or recovered from COVID-19 (not recorded which). Recombination joined TRBV24-1 with TRBJ1-2, with a tentative D gene TRBD1 over 5 matching bases. Sequenced input: PBMCs or T cells enriched from blood (not recorded which). This receptor has the CDR3 CATSDLRIETDPHGYTF. In nucleotides, the sequence is TGTGCCACCAGTGATTTGCGGATTGAGACAGACCCCCATGGCTACACCTTC.